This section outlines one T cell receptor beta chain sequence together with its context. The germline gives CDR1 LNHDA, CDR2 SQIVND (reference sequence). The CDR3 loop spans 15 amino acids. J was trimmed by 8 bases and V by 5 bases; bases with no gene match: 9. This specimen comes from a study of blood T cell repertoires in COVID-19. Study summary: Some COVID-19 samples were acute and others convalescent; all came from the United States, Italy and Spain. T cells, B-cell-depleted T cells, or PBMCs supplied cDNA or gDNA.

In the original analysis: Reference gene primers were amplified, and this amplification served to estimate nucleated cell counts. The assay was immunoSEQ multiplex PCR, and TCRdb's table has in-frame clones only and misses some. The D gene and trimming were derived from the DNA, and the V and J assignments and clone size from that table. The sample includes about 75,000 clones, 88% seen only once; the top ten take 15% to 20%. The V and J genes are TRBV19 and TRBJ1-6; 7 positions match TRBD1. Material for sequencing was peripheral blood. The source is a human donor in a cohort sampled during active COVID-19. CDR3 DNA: TGTGCCAGTAGTCCTCGGACAGGCCTTTATTCACCCCTCCACTTT. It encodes CASSPRTGLYSPLHF.